Reported below is one T cell receptor beta chain. Trimming took off 10 bases at V and 3 bases at J, with 17 bases between the two ends. The CDR3 length is 14 residues. CDR1 is MNHNY, CDR2 SVGAGI, per germline (reference sequence). The data belong to a study of CD8 T cells in Susac syndrome. An amount of RNA that ranged from about 0.45 to 1 ug was reverse transcribed with random hexamers. TCRdb independently ran MiXCR on the immunoSEQ multiplex PCR reads; one entry per CDR3 protein. The repertoire consists of about 150,000 distinct CDR3 sequences, with around 95% occurring once and the leading ten covering 0.14% to 0.15%.

The sequenced sample consisted of CD8+ T cells from PBMCs. This receptor was taken from a human donor with multiple sclerosis. The chain employs TRBV6-6 and TRBJ2-3; the D is unclear. Here the CDR3 DNA reads TGTGCCACTTCGACCATCCCAGCAACAGATACGCAGTATTTT. This gives the protein CATSTIPATDTQYF.